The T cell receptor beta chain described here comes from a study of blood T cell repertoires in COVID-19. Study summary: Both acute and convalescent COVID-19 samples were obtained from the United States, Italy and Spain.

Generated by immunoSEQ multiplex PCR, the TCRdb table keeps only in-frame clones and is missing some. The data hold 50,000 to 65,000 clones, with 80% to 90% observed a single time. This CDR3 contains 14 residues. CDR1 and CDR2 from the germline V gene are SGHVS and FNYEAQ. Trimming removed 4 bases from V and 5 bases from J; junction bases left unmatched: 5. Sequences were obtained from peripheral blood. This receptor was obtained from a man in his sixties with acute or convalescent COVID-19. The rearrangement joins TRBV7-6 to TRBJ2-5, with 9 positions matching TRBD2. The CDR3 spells CASSSPAGGETQYF. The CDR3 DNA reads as TGTGCCAGCAGCTCTCCAGCGGGAGGTGAGACCCAGTACTTC.